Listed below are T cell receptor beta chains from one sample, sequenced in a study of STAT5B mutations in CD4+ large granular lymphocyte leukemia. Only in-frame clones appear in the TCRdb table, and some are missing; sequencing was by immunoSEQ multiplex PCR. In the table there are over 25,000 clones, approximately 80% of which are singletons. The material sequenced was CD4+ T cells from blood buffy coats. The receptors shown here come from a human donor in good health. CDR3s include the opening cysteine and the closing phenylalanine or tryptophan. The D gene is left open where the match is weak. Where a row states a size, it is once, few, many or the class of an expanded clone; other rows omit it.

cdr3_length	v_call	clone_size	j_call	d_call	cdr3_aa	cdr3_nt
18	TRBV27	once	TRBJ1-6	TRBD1	CASAGLVGQMDYNSPLHF	TGTGCCAGCGCCGGATTAGTGGGACAGATGGATTATAATTCACCCCTCCACTTT
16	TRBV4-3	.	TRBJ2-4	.	CASSQETGLAKNIQYF	TGCGCCAGCAGCCAAGAAACCGGGTTAGCCAAAAACATTCAGTACTTC
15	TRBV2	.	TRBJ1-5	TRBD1	CASRIRGPGNQPQHF	TGTGCCAGCAGGATTAGGGGGCCGGGCAATCAGCCCCAGCATTTT
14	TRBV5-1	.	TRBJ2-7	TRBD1	CASSKGQAGHEQYF	TGCGCCAGCAGCAAGGGACAGGCGGGCCACGAGCAGTACTTC
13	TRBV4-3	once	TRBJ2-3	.	CASSQDRMDTQYF	TGCGCCAGCAGCCAAGATCGGATGGACACGCAGTATTTT
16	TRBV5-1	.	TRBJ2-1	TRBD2	CASSLSGGGTYNEQFF	TGCGCCAGCAGCCTTAGCGGGGGGGGTACCTACAATGAGCAGTTCTTC
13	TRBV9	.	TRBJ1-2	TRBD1	CASSPRGDYGYTF	TGTGCCAGCAGCCCCAGGGGGGACTATGGCTACACCTTC
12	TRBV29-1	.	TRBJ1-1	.	CSVDVSNTEAFF	TGCAGCGTCGATGTCTCGAACACTGAAGCTTTCTTT
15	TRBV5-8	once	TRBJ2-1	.	CASSLVVGGGYKQFF	TGTGCCAGCAGCTTGGTCGTTGGTGGGGGTTATAAGCAGTTCTTC
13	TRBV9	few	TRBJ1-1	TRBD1	CASSPTGGTEAFF	TGTGCCAGCAGCCCCACAGGGGGCACTGAAGCTTTCTTT
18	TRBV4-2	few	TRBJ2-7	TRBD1	CASSQTEGADRGAYEQYF	TGTGCCAGCAGCCAGACGGAGGGGGCCGACAGGGGAGCCTACGAGCAGTACTTC
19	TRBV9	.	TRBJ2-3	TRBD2	CASSETNQGLAGNTDTQYF	TGTGCCAGCAGCGAAACGAACCAGGGACTAGCGGGGAACACAGATACGCAGTATTTT
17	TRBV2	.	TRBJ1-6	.	CASSDGEGLVPDSPLHF	TGTGCCAGCAGTGATGGGGAGGGCCTGGTTCCTGATTCACCCCTCCACTTT
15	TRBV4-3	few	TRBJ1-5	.	CASSQVQGYNQPQHF	TGCGCCAGCAGCCAAGTTCAGGGGTACAATCAGCCCCAGCATTTT
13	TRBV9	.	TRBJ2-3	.	CASSVRPPDTQYF	TGTGCCAGCAGCGTCAGGCCCCCAGATACGCAGTATTTT
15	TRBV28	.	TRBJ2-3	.	CASSLTLALADTQYF	TGTGCCAGCAGTTTAACACTAGCCCTTGCAGATACGCAGTATTTT
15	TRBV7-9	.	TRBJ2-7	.	CASSLIRLEVHEQYF	TGTGCCAGCAGCTTAATCAGGCTGGAGGTGCACGAGCAGTACTTC
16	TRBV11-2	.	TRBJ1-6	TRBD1	CASTHKRQGANSPLHF	TGTGCCAGCACCCACAAAAGACAGGGAGCTAATTCACCCCTCCACTTT
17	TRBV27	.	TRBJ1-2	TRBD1	CASRVNSGTGVGYGYTF	TGTGCCAGCCGGGTAAATTCCGGGACAGGCGTAGGTTACGGCTACACCTTC
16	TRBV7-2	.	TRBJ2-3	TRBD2	CASSPPWGGGSDTQYF	TGTGCCAGCAGCCCGCCGTGGGGCGGGGGATCAGATACGCAGTATTTT
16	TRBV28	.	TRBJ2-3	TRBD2	CASSPLAGASTDTQYF	TGTGCCAGCAGTCCACTAGCGGGGGCTAGCACAGATACGCAGTATTTT
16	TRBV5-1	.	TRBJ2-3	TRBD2	CASSLGTSGDSDTQYF	TGCGCCAGCAGCTTGGGGACTAGCGGGGATTCAGATACGCAGTATTTT
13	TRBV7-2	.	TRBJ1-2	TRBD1	CASSPGQSYGYTF	TGTGCCAGCAGCCCGGGACAGAGCTATGGCTACACCTTC
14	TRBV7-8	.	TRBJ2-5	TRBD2	CASSRDYLQETQYF	TGTGCCAGCAGCCGGGACTACCTCCAAGAGACCCAGTACTTC
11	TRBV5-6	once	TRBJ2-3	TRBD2	CASNTGGTQYF	TGTGCCAGCAACACGGGGGGTACGCAGTATTTT
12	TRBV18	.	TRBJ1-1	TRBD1	CASSLQGTEAFF	TGTGCCAGCTCTTTACAGGGGACTGAAGCTTTCTTT
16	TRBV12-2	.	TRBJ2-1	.	CASRSRTQGGYNEQFF	TGTGCAAGTCGCAGTCGGACCCAAGGAGGATACAATGAGCAGTTCTTC
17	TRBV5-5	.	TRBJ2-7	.	CASSLAVTGDFSYEQYF	TGTGCCAGCAGCTTGGCAGTTACAGGGGACTTTTCCTACGAGCAGTACTTC
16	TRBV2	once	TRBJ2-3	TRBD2	CASSSHLAGGHDTQYF	TGTGCCAGCAGTTCCCATCTAGCGGGGGGGCACGATACGCAGTATTTT
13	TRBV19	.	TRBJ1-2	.	CASSMLSNYGYTF	TGTGCCAGTAGTATGCTGAGTAACTATGGCTACACCTTC
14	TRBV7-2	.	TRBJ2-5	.	CASSSSQVGGTQYF	TGTGCCAGCAGCTCCTCCCAGGTGGGGGGGACCCAGTACTTC
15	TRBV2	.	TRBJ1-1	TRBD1	CASSEAGTGNTEAFF	TGTGCCAGCAGTGAAGCCGGGACAGGGAACACTGAAGCTTTCTTT
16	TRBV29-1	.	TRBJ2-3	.	CSVDFAGASGTDTQYF	TGCAGCGTTGACTTTGCTGGGGCTTCGGGCACAGATACGCAGTATTTT
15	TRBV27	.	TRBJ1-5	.	CASSLLGLPNQPQHF	TGTGCCAGCAGTTTACTGGGACTGCCTAATCAGCCCCAGCATTTT
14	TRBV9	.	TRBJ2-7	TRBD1	CASSSRDRAYEQYF	TGTGCCAGCAGCTCACGGGACAGGGCCTACGAGCAGTACTTC
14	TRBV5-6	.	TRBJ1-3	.	CASAFRVGGNTIYF	TGTGCCAGCGCCTTCCGGGTGGGCGGAAACACCATATATTTT
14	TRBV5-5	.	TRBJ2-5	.	CASLPGAHQETQYF	TGTGCCAGCTTACCAGGGGCCCACCAAGAGACCCAGTACTTC
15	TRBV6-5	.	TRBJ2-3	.	CASSPNPWTTDTQYF	TGTGCCAGCAGCCCTAACCCGTGGACGACAGATACGCAGTATTTT
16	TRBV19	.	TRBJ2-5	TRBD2	CASSSREASTQETQYF	TGTGCCAGTAGTAGCCGGGAGGCCTCAACACAAGAGACCCAGTACTTC
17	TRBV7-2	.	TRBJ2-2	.	CASSLFPGTPNTGELFF	TGTGCCAGCAGCTTATTCCCGGGGACACCGAACACCGGGGAGCTGTTTTTT
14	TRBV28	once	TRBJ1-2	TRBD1	CATRLKGAIYGYTF	TGTGCCACCAGGTTGAAGGGGGCGATCTATGGCTACACCTTC
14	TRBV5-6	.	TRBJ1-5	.	CASSLRAVNQPQHF	TGTGCCAGCAGCTTGCGGGCAGTCAATCAGCCCCAGCATTTT
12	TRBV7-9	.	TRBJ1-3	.	CASSLIGNTIYF	TGTGCCAGCAGCTTAATTGGAAACACCATATATTTT
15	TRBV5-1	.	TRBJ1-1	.	CASSSSGRQDTEAFF	TGCGCCAGCAGCTCTTCGGGACGGCAGGACACTGAAGCTTTCTTT
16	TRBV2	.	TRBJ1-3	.	CASSVLAAAPGNTIYF	TGTGCCAGCAGTGTGCTTGCCGCGGCCCCTGGAAACACCATATATTTT
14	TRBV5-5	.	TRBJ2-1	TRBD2	CASSLRGGNNEQFF	TGTGCCAGCAGCTTACGGGGGGGTAACAATGAGCAGTTCTTC
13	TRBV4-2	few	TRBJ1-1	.	CASSQGANTEAFF	TGTGCCAGCAGCCAGGGAGCGAACACTGAAGCTTTCTTT
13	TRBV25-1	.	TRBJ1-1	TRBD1	CASSSTGDTEAFF	TGTGCCAGCAGTTCAACAGGGGACACTGAAGCTTTCTTT
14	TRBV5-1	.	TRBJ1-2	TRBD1	CASSLGQGGNGYTF	TGCGCCAGCAGCTTGGGACAGGGGGGGAATGGCTACACCTTC
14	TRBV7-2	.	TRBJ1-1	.	CASSFGGPNTEAFF	TGTGCCAGCAGCTTTGGGGGGCCCAACACTGAAGCTTTCTTT
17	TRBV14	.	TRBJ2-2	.	CASSPPAARAAPGELFF	TGTGCCAGCAGCCCTCCAGCTGCCCGCGCAGCGCCCGGGGAGCTGTTTTTT
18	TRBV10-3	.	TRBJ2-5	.	CAISGGGGSPIEQETQYF	TGTGCCATCAGTGGGGGCGGCGGTAGCCCGATCGAACAAGAGACCCAGTACTTC
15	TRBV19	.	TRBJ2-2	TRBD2	CASSIGGGAAGELFF	TGTGCCAGTAGTATAGGCGGGGGGGCCGCCGGGGAGCTGTTTTTT
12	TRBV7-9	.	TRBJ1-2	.	CASSLEGHGYTF	TGTGCCAGCAGCTTGGAAGGCCATGGCTACACCTTC
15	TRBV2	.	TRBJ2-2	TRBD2	CASSERGLGHGELFF	TGTGCCAGCAGTGAAAGGGGACTAGGCCACGGGGAGCTGTTTTTT